Given below is one TCR beta chain in context. What it binds is not known. This beta chain appears as a stray read in a library generated for alpha chains; its size is not informative. These data come from a study of spatial heterogeneity in lung cancer. This sample's time point: sample taken at primary tumor resection. Sequencing of whole RNA from tumor, nontumor lung or frozen PBMC involved no sorting. The CDR3 contains 15 residues. The J segment lost 7 bases and the V segment lost 1 base, leaving 7 bases of the junction unmatched. Germline CDR1 and CDR2: LNHNV and YYDKDF (reference sequence). Study-wide results and caveats: Follow-up blood showed ubiquitous expanded tumor TCRs less than blood at resection did.

TCRdb recomputed calls from the 5' RACE reads with MiXCR, one row per CDR3 protein. Of approximately 3,100 distinct CDR3 sequences listed, roughly 29% are singletons. The clonotype was recovered from a female donor with early-stage non-small cell lung cancer. The starting material was PBMCs, obtained at surgery. This chain uses TRBV15 with TRBJ2-1; 7 bases match TRBD2. For the CDR3, the DNA is TGTGCCACCAGCAGAGTGGGCGGGAGAAGGAATGAGCAGTTCTTC. Protein: CATSRVGGRRNEQFF.